The 27 T cell receptor beta chains in this list originate from one sample, sequenced in a study of shared clonotypes between healthy human individuals. Libraries were prepared by immunoSEQ multiplex PCR; TCRdb keeps only in-frame clonotypes and omits some of them. The sample shows fewer than 3 million clones, 85% to 95% of them seen only once. Sequenced input: naive CD4+ T cells from PBMCs. Noted subset: CD45RA+ positively selected. Receptors were obtained from a man aged 18 to 29 in good health. Some clones in this sample may be carry-over from other donors' samples.

This chain links TRBV15 with TRBJ1-5; 10 nucleotides align to TRBD1. Germline values: CDR1 LNHNV, CDR2 YYDKDF (reference sequence). The CDR3 length is 16 residues. V was pared by 3 bases and J by 8 bases, with 10 bases of the junction left unmatched. CDR3 region: CATSSPDRGPGKPQHF. The CDR3 coding sequence is TGTGCCACCAGCAGCCCCGACAGGGGGCCGGGTAAGCCCCAGCATTTT.

J is TRBJ1-1 and V is TRBV5-1, with D perhaps matching TRBD1 (5 bases). CDR1 and CDR2 from the germline V gene are SGHRS and YFSETQ. The V end was cut by 4 bases, the J end by 5 bases, with 12 bases between. The CDR3 loop spans 13 amino acids. The CDR3 DNA sequence: TGCGCCAGCAGCGTCCGGGACGGTACTGAAGCTTTCTTT. Protein: CASSVRDGTEAFF.

The V and J genes are TRBV19 and TRBJ2-6; 7 nucleotides line up with TRBD1. The germline gives CDR1 LNHDA, CDR2 SQIVND (reference sequence). This CDR3 comprises 18 residues. V trimming: 4 bases; J trimming: 0 bases; junction bases outside the gene matches: 9. In DNA, the CDR3 is TGTGCCAGTAGTACCCGGACACCAGGGGGCTCTGGGGCCAACGTCCTGACTTTC. It translates to CASSTRTPGGSGANVLTF. The full variable domain, with the rest looked up from reference TRBV19 and TRBJ2-6, is DGGITQSPKYLFRKEGQNVTLSCEQNLNHDAMYWYRQDPGQGLRLIYYSQIVNDFQKGDIAEGYSVSREKKESFPLTVTSAQKNPTAFYLCASSTRTPGGSGANVLTFGAGSRLTVL.

This chain links TRBV18 with TRBJ1-1; 7 bases align to TRBD1. With 4 bases clipped from V and 3 bases from J, the junction kept 5 bases outside the gene matches. CDR1 and CDR2 (germline): KGHSH, LQKENI. The CDR3 is made up of 14 amino acids. CDR3 DNA sequence: TGTGCCAGCTCACAGACAGGGTCGGACACTGAAGCTTTCTTT. Its protein product is CASSQTGSDTEAFF.

V usage is TRBV27 and J usage is TRBJ1-2, with 11 bases identical to TRBD1. V lost 6 bases and J lost 8; bases outside the gene matches: 5. This CDR3 has 13 residues. The germline gives CDR1 MNHEY, CDR2 SMNVEV (reference sequence). The CDR3 DNA sequence: TGTGCCAGCAGGATCCGGGACAGGGGGGGCTACACCTTC. It translates to CASRIRDRGGYTF.

For the CDR3, the DNA is TGTGCCAGCAGCTTAACAGGGGCCCCCTACAATGAGCAGTTCTTC. Its translation is CASSLTGAPYNEQFF. The genes are TRBV9 and TRBJ2-1; TRBD1 aligns across 7 bases. The germline V gene encodes CDR1 SGDLS and CDR2 YYNGEE. The V gene end was trimmed by 4 bases and the J gene end by 2 bases; junction bases not matched to a gene: 6. The CDR3 covers 15 residues.

The chain recombines TRBV6-1 with TRBJ1-5; the D gene is possibly TRBD1 (5 bases). The germline gives CDR1 MNHNS, CDR2 SASEGT. This CDR3 spans 15 amino acids. V dropped 7 bases and J dropped 4 bases, with 17 bases sitting between them. The CDR3 sequence: CASTLQDGGNQPQHF. The DNA of the CDR3 is TGTGCCAGCACCCTACAAGACGGGGGAAATCAGCCCCAGCATTTT.

The rearrangement uses TRBV9 and TRBJ1-2; D ambiguous. The V gene's germline CDR1 is SGDLS and CDR2 YYNGEE. The germline V and J ends were trimmed by 3 bases and 7 bases, with 13 bases remaining between them. The CDR3 covers 13 residues. CDR3 sequence reads: CASSALSGGGYTF. CDR3 coding DNA: TGTGCCAGCAGCGCCCTTAGTGGAGGTGGCTACACCTTC. Complete variable domain (other parts from reference TRBV9 and TRBJ1-2): DSGVTQTPKHLITATGQRVTLRCSPRSGDLSVYWYQQSLDQGLQFLIQYYNGEERAKGNILERFSAQQFPDLHSELNLSSLELGDSALYFCASSALSGGGYTFGSGTRLTVV.

This clone was counted between two and nine times. CDR3 sequence reads: CAQGRVNTEAFF. The CDR3 DNA sequence: TGTGCCCAGGGGAGGGTGAACACTGAAGCTTTCTTT. This chain links TRBV30 with TRBJ1-1; possibly TRBD1 for D (6 bases). From germline, CDR1 is GTSNPN and CDR2 SVGIG (reference sequence). With 8 bases removed from V and 0 bases from J, the gap between germline ends came to 10 bases. The CDR3 has 12 residues.

V gene TRBV7-2 combines with J gene TRBJ1-5; 10 bases are shared with TRBD1. The ends lost 2 bases at V and 4 bases at J; junction bases unmatched: 2. From germline, CDR1 is SGHTA and CDR2 FQGNSA. There are 15 residues in the CDR3. The CDR3 DNA sequence: TGTGCCAGCAGCTTATGGACAGGGGGAAATCAGCCCCAGCATTTT. Translated, it gives CASSLWTGGNQPQHF.

The rearrangement links TRBV28 to TRBJ2-7; D gene ambiguous. Looked up from germline, CDR1 is MDHEN and CDR2 is SYDVKM. The CDR3 is 14 residues long. Trimming removed 4 bases from V and 0 bases from J, with 10 bases in between. The CDR3 region is CASSSSVPSYEQYF. The DNA of the CDR3 is TGTGCCAGCAGTTCGAGCGTACCCTCCTACGAGCAGTACTTC.

V is TRBV5-1 and J is TRBJ1-5; TRBD1 matches 9 bases. V was clipped by 4 bases and J by 6 bases; unmatched bases: 8. CDR3 length equals 15 residues. Per germline, CDR1 SGHRS and CDR2 YFSETQ. The CDR3 spells CASSRTGETGQPQHF. CDR3 nucleotides: TGCGCCAGCAGCCGGACAGGGGAGACGGGTCAGCCCCAGCATTTT.

This sequence joins TRBV5-4 and TRBJ2-3; a weak D match, TRBD1 (6 bases). V was pared by 6 bases and J by 4 bases, with 15 bases between. The germline V gene has CDR1 SGHNT and CDR2 YYREEE (reference sequence). The CDR3 extends over 14 amino acids. CDR3 amino acids: CASTLQGNSDTQYF. DNA of the CDR3: TGTGCCAGCACCCTGCAGGGGAATTCAGATACGCAGTATTTT.

This chain uses TRBV27 with TRBJ2-5; the match to TRBD1 covers 9 bases. Per germline, CDR1 MNHEY and CDR2 SMNVEV (reference sequence). The CDR3 runs to 20 residues. Trimming at V came to 2 bases and at J to 6 bases, leaving 22 bases not matched to a gene. CDR3 sequence: CASSLLLTLSGQGFRQTQYF. DNA for the CDR3: TGTGCCAGCAGTTTACTTCTGACCCTTTCGGGACAGGGTTTTCGTCAGACCCAGTACTTC.

This chain links TRBV29-1 with TRBJ2-3; D is uncertain. The CDR3 extends over 13 amino acids. Germline-derived CDR1 and CDR2 are SQVTM and ANQGSEA. V was clipped by 1 base and J by 7 bases, with 12 bases between them. The CDR3 protein is CSVEGQAGNTQYF. The CDR3 DNA reads as TGCAGCGTTGAAGGGCAGGCTGGAAATACGCAGTATTTT.

This clone was recorded only once. The chain joins TRBV5-6 to TRBJ1-5; possibly TRBD1 for D (6 bases). Germline loops: CDR1 SGHDT, CDR2 YYEEEE. V lost 4 bases, J lost 1 base, and 12 bases lay in between. CDR3 length: 15 amino acids. CDR3 protein: CASSRTTGSNQPQHF. CDR3 sequence (DNA): TGTGCCAGCAGCCGAACTACAGGGAGCAATCAGCCCCAGCATTTT.

V and J are TRBV11-2 and TRBJ2-1, with D possibly matching TRBD1 (6 bases). The germline gives CDR1 SGHAT, CDR2 FQNNGV. Deletions cut 1 base from V and 3 bases from J, with 13 bases between. The CDR3 contains 16 residues. CDR3 residues: CASSLGTAVLYNEQFF. CDR3 nucleotide sequence: TGTGCCAGCAGCTTAGGGACAGCGGTGCTCTACAATGAGCAGTTCTTC.

The chain has TRBV10-2 and TRBJ2-1, with 7 bases that match TRBD2. Germline V lookup: CDR1 WSHSY, CDR2 SAAADI. The CDR3 sequence is 17 residues long. With 4 bases clipped from V and 5 bases from J, the junction kept 14 bases outside the gene matches. The CDR3 nucleotides are TGCGCCAGCAGTGTAGAATTTTCGAGACTAGCCAACAATGAGCAGTTCTTC. Residues: CASSVEFSRLANNEQFF.

J is TRBJ2-1 and V is TRBV6-6; maybe TRBD1 (6 bases). Per the germline V gene, CDR1 is MNHNY and CDR2 is SVGAGI (reference sequence). The CDR3 runs to 16 residues. V was shortened by 6 bases and J by 3 bases, with 18 bases between the two germline ends. CDR3 sequence (DNA): TGTGCCAGCAGGTATCAGGGACAAGGAGGCTACAATGAGCAGTTCTTC. This translates into CASRYQGQGGYNEQFF.

The chain is built from TRBV28 and TRBJ1-1, with D maybe TRBD1 (5 bases). V dropped 4 bases and J dropped 2 bases, with 14 bases sitting between them. CDR3 length equals 15 residues. The germline V gene has CDR1 MDHEN and CDR2 SYDVKM. In DNA, the CDR3 is TGTGCCAGCAGTTCTCTCTTGACAGCTAACACTGAAGCTTTCTTT. Encoded protein: CASSSLLTANTEAFF.

About this clone: This sample also contains other DNA sequences that code for the same CDR3. This sequence joins TRBV5-1 and TRBJ2-5; D unclear. Trimming took 0 bases from V and 1 from J, leaving 7 bases between them. Looked up from germline, CDR1 is SGHRS and CDR2 is YFSETQ. There are 14 residues in the CDR3. This CDR3 is CASSLGGIQETQYF. CDR3 coding DNA: TGCGCCAGCAGCTTGGGTGGGATCCAAGAGACCCAGTACTTC.

The sample holds one count of this clone. The J gene is TRBJ2-6, the V gene TRBV5-1, with D perhaps matching TRBD2 (5 bases). CDR1 is SGHRS, CDR2 YFSETQ, per germline. This CDR3 comprises 15 residues. Deletions cut 7 bases from V and 4 bases from J, with 15 bases between. The DNA of the CDR3 is TGCGCCAGCCGGGGTAGGTTGTCAGGGGCCAACGTCCTGACTTTC. Protein sequence: CASRGRLSGANVLTF.

The chain combines TRBV28 with TRBJ1-2, with 9 bases matching TRBD1. This CDR3 region has 13 residues. The V gene end was trimmed by 5 bases and the J gene end by 7 bases; junction bases not matched to a gene: 5. Germline V gives CDR1 MDHEN, CDR2 SYDVKM. CDR3 region: CASSPGQGSGYTF. The CDR3 region has the DNA TGTGCCAGCAGTCCGGGACAGGGAAGTGGCTACACCTTC.

This CDR3 reads CASSLALAGIQETQYF. DNA for the CDR3: TGTGCCAGCAGCTTAGCCCTAGCGGGCATCCAAGAGACCCAGTACTTC. V usage is TRBV11-2 and J usage is TRBJ2-5; 8 bases are shared with TRBD2. The CDR3 spans 16 residues. Germline values: CDR1 SGHAT, CDR2 FQNNGV. V was clipped by 1 base and J by 1 base; unmatched bases: 5.

The V and J genes are TRBV4-1 and TRBJ1-4; 9 positions agree with TRBD1. The J segment lost 2 bases and the V segment lost 5 bases, leaving 9 bases of the junction unmatched. Germline V gives CDR1 MGHRA, CDR2 YSYEKL. The CDR3 totals 17 residues. CDR3 DNA sequence: TGCGCCAGCAGCTGGACAGGGGCTCGGGTGACTAATGAAAAACTGTTTTTT. This codes for CASSWTGARVTNEKLFF.

This chain links TRBV11-3 with TRBJ2-4, with 9 bases identical to TRBD2. Germline CDR1 reads SGHNT; CDR2 reads YENEEA. J was trimmed by 8 bases and V by 2 bases; bases with no gene match: 7. This CDR3 is 15 amino acids long. The CDR3 bases are TGTGCCAGCAGCTTAATGGGGACTAGCTGGGACATTCAGTACTTC. Encoded protein: CASSLMGTSWDIQYF.

The chain combines TRBV6-6 with TRBJ1-5, with a possible D match to TRBD1 (5 bases). V gave up 7 bases and J gave up 7 bases, with 17 bases separating them. CDR1 is MNHNY and CDR2 is SVGAGI in the germline V gene (reference sequence). CDR3 length equals 14 residues. The CDR3 DNA follows: TGTGCCAGCACCTTACGGAGGGACGGCCAGCCCCAGCATTTT. It codes for CASTLRRDGQPQHF.